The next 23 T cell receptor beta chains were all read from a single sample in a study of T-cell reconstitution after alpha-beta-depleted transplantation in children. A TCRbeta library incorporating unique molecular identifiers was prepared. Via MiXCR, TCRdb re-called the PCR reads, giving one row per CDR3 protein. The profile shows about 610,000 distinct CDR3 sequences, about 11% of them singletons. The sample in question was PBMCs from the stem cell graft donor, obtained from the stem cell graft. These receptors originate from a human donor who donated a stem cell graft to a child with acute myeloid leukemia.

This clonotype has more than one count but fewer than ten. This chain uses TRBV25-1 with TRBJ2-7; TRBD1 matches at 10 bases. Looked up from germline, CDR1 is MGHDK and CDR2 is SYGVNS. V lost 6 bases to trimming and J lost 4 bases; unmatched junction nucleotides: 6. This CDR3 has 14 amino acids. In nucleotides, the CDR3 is TGTGCCAGCAGCGGGACAGGGGAAGATTACGAGCAGTACTTC. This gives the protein CASSGTGEDYEQYF.

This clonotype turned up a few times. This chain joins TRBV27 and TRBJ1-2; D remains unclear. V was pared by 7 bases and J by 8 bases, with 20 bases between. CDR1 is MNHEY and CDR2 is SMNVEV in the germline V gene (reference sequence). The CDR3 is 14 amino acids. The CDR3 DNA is TGTGCCAGCACCTCTGTTTGGTATCTCGGAGGCTACACCTTC. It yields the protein CASTSVWYLGGYTF.

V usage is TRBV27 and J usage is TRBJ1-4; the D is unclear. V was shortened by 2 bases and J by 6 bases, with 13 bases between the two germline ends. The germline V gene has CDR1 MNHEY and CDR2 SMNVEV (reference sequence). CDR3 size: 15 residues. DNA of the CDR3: TGTGCCAGCAGTTTAGACGGGTCGGGTTATGAAAAACTGTTTTTT. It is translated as CASSLDGSGYEKLFF.

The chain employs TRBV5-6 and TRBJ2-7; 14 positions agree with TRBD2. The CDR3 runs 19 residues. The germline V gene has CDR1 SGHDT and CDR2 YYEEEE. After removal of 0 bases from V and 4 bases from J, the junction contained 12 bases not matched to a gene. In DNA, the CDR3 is TGTGCCAGCAGCTTGGCATCCGGGACTAGCGGGAGAATTGGTTACGAGCAGTACTTC. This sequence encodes CASSLASGTSGRIGYEQYF.

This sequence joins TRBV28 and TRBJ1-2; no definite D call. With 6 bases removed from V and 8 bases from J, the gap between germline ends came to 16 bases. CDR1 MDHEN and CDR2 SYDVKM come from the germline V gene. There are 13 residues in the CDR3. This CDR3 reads CASSPRQPWGYTF. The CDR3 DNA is TGTGCCAGCAGCCCCAGACAACCCTGGGGCTACACCTTC.

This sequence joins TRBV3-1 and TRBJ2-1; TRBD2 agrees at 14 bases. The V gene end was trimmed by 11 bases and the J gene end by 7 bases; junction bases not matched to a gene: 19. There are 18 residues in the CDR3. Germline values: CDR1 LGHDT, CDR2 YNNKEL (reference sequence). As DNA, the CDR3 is TGTGCCCCCTACATAGCTAAGACCAGGACTAGCGGGAGGAATGAGCAGTTCTTC. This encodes CAPYIAKTRTSGRNEQFF.

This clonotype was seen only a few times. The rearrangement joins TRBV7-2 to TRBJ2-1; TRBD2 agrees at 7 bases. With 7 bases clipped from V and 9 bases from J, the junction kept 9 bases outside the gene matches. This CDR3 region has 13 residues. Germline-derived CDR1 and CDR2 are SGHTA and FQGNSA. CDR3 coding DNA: TGTGCCAGCACCTTCAGCGGGATCGGTGAGCAGTTCTTC. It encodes CASTFSGIGEQFF.

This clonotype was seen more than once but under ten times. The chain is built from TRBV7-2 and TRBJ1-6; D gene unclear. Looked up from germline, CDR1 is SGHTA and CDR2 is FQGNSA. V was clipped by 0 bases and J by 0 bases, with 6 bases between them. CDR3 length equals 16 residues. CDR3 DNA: TGTGCCAGCAGCTTAGCCGCAGGCTCCTATAATTCACCCCTCCACTTT. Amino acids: CASSLAAGSYNSPLHF.

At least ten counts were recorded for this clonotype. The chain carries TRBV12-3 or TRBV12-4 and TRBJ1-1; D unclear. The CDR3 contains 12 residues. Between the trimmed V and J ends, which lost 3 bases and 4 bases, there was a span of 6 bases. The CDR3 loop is CASSFSGTEAFF. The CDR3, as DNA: TGTGCCAGCAGTTTCTCGGGCACTGAAGCTTTCTTT.

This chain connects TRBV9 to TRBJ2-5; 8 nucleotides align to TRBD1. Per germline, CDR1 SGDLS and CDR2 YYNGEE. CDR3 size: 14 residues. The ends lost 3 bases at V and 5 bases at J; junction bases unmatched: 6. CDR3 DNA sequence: TGTGCCAGCAGCGCCCGACAGGGGCATGAGACCCAGTACTTC. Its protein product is CASSARQGHETQYF.

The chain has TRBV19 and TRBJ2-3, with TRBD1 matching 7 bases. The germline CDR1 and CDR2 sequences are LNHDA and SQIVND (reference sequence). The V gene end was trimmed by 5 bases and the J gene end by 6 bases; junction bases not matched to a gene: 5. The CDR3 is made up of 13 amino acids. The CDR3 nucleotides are TGTGCCAGTAGTCCATACAGGGGCGATACGCAGTATTTT. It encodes CASSPYRGDTQYF. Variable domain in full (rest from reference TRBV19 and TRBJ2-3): DGGITQSPKYLFRKEGQNVTLSCEQNLNHDAMYWYRQDPGQGLRLIYYSQIVNDFQKGDIAEGYSVSREKKESFPLTVTSAQKNPTAFYLCASSPYRGDTQYFGPGTRLTVL.

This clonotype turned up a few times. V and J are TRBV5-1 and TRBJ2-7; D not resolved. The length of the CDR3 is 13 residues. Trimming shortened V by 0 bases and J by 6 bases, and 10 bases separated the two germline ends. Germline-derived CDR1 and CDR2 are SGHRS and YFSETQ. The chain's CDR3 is CASSLVTRGEQYF. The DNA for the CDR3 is TGCGCCAGCAGCTTGGTAACTCGTGGCGAGCAGTACTTC.

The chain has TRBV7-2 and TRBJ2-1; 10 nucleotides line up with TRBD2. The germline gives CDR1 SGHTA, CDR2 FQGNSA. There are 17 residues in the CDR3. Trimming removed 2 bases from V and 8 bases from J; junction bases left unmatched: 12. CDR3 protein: CASSLWGGAGGWDEQFF. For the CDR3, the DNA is TGTGCCAGCAGCTTATGGGGTGGAGCGGGAGGGTGGGATGAGCAGTTCTTC.

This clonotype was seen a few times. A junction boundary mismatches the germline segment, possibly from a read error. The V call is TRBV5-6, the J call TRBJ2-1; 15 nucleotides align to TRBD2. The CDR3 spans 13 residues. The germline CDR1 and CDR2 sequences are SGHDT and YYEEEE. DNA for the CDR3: TGTGCCAGCAGCACAGGACTAGCGGGAGGGCCTTTGTTC. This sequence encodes CASSTGLAGGPLF.

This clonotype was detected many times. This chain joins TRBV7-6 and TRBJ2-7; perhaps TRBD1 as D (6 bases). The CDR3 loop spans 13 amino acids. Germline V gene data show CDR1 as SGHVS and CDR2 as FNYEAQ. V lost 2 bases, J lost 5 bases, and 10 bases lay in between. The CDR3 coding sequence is TGTGCCAGCAGCTTACGCCAGGGGAACGAGCAGTACTTC. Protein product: CASSLRQGNEQYF. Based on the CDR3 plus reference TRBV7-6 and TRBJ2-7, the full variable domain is GAGVSQSPRYKVTKRGQDVALRCDPISGHVSLYWYRQALGQGPEFLTYFNYEAQQDKSGLPNDRFSAERPEGSISTLTIQRTEQRDSAMYRCASSLRQGNEQYFGPGTRLTVT.

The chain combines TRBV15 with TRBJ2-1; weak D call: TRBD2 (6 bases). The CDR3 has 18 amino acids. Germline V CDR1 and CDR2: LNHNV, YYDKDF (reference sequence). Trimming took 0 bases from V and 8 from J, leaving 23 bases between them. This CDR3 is CATSRDPSRWAGTYEQFF. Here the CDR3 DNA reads TGTGCCACCAGCAGAGATCCCTCTCGGTGGGCGGGAACGTATGAGCAGTTCTTC.

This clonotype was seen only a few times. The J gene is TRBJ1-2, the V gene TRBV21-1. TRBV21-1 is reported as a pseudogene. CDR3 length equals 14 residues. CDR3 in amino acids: CASSKLGRSYGYTF. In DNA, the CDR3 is TGTGCCAGCAGCAAACTGGGGAGGTCCTATGGCTACACCTTC.

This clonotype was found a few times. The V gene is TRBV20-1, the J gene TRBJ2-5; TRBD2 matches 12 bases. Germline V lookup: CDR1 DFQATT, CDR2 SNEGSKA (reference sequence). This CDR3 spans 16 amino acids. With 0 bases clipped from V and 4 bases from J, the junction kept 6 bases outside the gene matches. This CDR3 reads CSARDLTSGRGETQYF. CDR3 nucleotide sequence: TGCAGTGCTAGAGATTTGACTAGCGGGAGAGGAGAGACCCAGTACTTC.

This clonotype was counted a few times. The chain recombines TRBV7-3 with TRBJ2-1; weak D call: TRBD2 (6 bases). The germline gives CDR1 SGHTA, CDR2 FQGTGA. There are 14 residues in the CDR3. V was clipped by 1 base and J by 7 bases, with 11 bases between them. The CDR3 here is CASSLSGNRNEQFF. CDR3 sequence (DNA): TGTGCCAGCAGCTTAAGCGGGAACAGAAATGAGCAGTTCTTC.

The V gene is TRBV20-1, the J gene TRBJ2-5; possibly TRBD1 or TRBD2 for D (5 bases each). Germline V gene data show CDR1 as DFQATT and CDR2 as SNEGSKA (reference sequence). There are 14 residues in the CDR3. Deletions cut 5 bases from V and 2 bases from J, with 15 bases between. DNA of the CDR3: TGCAGTGCTTACCGTCCGGGACGTCAAGAGACCCAGTACTTC. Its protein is CSAYRPGRQETQYF.

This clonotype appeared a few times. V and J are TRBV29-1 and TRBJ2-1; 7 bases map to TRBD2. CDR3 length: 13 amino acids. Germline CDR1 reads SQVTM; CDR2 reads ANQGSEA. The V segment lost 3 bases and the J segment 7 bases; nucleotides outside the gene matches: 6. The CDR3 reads CSVDGGEWNEQFF. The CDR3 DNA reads TGCAGCGTTGATGGGGGGGAGTGGAATGAGCAGTTCTTC.

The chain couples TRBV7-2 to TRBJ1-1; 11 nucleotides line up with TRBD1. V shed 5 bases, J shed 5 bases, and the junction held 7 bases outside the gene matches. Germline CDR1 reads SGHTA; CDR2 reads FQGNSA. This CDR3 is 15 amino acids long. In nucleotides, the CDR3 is TGTGCCAGCAGCCCCCCAGGGACAGGGGGGACTGAAGCTTTCTTT. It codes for CASSPPGTGGTEAFF. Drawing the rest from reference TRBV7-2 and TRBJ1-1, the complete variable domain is GAGVSQSPSNKVTEKGKDVELRCDPISGHTALYWYRQSLGQGLEFLIYFQGNSAPDKSGLPSDRFSAERTGGSVSTLTIQRTQQEDSAVYLCASSPPGTGGTEAFFGQGTRLTVV.

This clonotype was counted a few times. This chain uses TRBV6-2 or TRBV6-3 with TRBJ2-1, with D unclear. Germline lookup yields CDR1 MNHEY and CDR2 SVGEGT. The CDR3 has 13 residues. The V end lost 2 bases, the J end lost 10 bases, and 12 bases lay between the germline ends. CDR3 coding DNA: TGTGCCAGCAGTTACGGATTTGGGCAAGAGCAGTTCTTC. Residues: CASSYGFGQEQFF.